These T cell receptor beta chains were read from a single sample in a study of blood T cell repertoires in COVID-19. The protocol was immunoSEQ multiplex PCR, while the TCRdb copy is restricted to in-frame clones and leaves out a portion. The sample lists some 260,000 clones, approximately 79% seen once, with roughly 4% in the top ten. The sequenced sample was PBMCs or T cells enriched from blood (not recorded which). The receptors derive from a man in his thirties or forties with acute COVID-19. The CDR3 runs from the conserved cysteine through the conserved F or W. A D gene is named only where the DNA matches it firmly. Where a row states a size, it is once, few, many or the class of an expanded clone; other rows omit it.

abundance | d_gene | j_gene | v_gene | CDR3aa | CDR3nt
few | TRBD1 | TRBJ2-1 | TRBV5-1 | CASRFSGGSVDEQFF | TGTGCCAGCAGGTTCTCAGGGGGAAGCGTCGATGAGCAGTTCTTC
NA | NA | TRBJ2-4 | TRBV9 | CASSVGGTTLSNIQYF | TGTGCCAGCAGCGTTGGGGGCACAACCCTTTCGAACATTCAGTACTTC
NA | NA | TRBJ2-1 | TRBV3-1/TRBV3-2 | CASSQNEFGQTISYNEQFF | TGTGCCAGCAGCCAAAACGAATTCGGGCAGACTATCTCCTACAATGAGCAGTTCTTC
NA | NA | TRBJ2-1 | TRBV19 | CASSWPPEQFF | TGTGCCAGTAGTTGGCCACCCGAGCAGTTCTTC
NA | NA | TRBJ1-1 | TRBV9 | CASNNYENTEAFF | TGTGCCAGCAACAACTATGAGAACACTGAAGCTTTCTTT
NA | TRBD1 | TRBJ1-2 | TRBV19 | CASSAFDRDRRGYTF | TGTGCCAGTAGTGCCTTCGACAGGGATCGTCGCGGCTACACCTTC
NA | NA | TRBJ1-5 | TRBV12-3/TRBV12-4 | CASKRQANQPQHF | TGTGCCAGCAAAAGACAGGCCAATCAGCCCCAGCATTTT
NA | NA | TRBJ2-3 | TRBV6-5 | CASSPGADTQYF | TGTGCCAGCAGCCCGGGGGCAGATACGCAGTATTTT
few | NA | TRBJ2-4 | TRBV20-1 | CSASAKGVNIQYF | TGCAGTGCTAGTGCGAAAGGGGTAAACATTCAGTACTTC
NA | TRBD1 | TRBJ1-4 | TRBV7-6 | CASSIQGVGKLFF | TGTGCCAGCAGCATACAGGGGGTGGGAAAACTGTTTTTT
NA | NA | TRBJ1-2 | TRBV29-1 | CSVATMPGYGYTF | TGCAGCGTGGCGACCATGCCAGGATATGGCTACACCTTC
NA | NA | TRBJ1-2 | TRBV5-1 | CASSLIRQANYGYTF | TGCGCCAGCAGCTTGATCAGGCAAGCTAACTATGGCTACACCTTC
NA | TRBD1 | TRBJ1-1 | TRBV29-1 | CSTGTGSSTEAFF | TGCAGCACAGGGACAGGGTCGTCCACTGAAGCTTTCTTT
few | TRBD2 | TRBJ2-1 | TRBV5-1 | CASSSTSGRARAYNEQFF | TGTGCCAGCAGCTCCACTAGCGGGAGGGCCCGGGCCTACAATGAGCAGTTCTTC
NA | NA | TRBJ1-5 | TRBV18 | CASSPSGGSNQPQHF | TGTGCCAGCTCACCGTCCGGGGGAAGCAATCAGCCCCAGCATTTT
NA | TRBD1 | TRBJ1-4 | TRBV7-3 | CASSPGQRNEKLFF | TGTGCCAGCAGCCCGGGACAGCGGAATGAAAAACTGTTTTTT
NA | NA | TRBJ2-3 | TRBV24-1 | CATSDLNSPLAQYF | TGTGCCACCAGTGATTTGAACTCCCCCCTGGCGCAGTATTTT
few | TRBD1 | TRBJ1-6 | TRBV12-3/TRBV12-4 | CASTTGSSPLHF | TGTGCCAGCACGACAGGGAGCTCACCCCTCCACTTT
NA | NA | TRBJ2-3 | TRBV13 | CASSLGSGPSTDTQYF | TGTGCCAGCAGCTTGGGTAGCGGACCCAGCACAGATACGCAGTATTTT
NA | NA | TRBJ1-2 | TRBV11-1 | CASSGQNYGYTF | TGTGCCAGCAGCGGACAGAACTATGGCTACACCTTC
NA | TRBD2 | TRBJ2-1 | TRBV9 | CASSSGLAGPYNEQFF | TGTGCCAGCAGCTCGGGACTAGCGGGCCCCTACAATGAGCAGTTCTTC
NA | NA | TRBJ1-1 | TRBV28 | CASSLSDTEAFF | TGTGCCAGCAGTTTATCCGACACTGAAGCTTTCTTT
NA | NA | TRBJ2-1 | TRBV3-1/TRBV3-2 | CASSQVEFGQFF | TGTGCCAGCAGCCAAGTAGAATTTGGGCAGTTCTTC
NA | NA | TRBJ2-1 | TRBV7-3 | CASSLAAGRTYNEQFF | TGTGCCAGCAGCTTAGCGGCGGGACGCACCTACAATGAGCAGTTCTTC
once | NA | TRBJ1-2 | TRBV13 | CASSLRDNYGYTF | TGTGCCAGCAGCTTACGGGATAACTATGGCTACACCTTC
NA | TRBD1 | TRBJ2-6 | TRBV28 | CASKPRGFSGANVLTF | TGTGCCAGCAAACCCAGGGGGTTCTCTGGGGCCAACGTCCTGACTTTC
once | NA | TRBJ2-1 | TRBV6-6 | CASSPLRKRWGYNEQFF | TGTGCCAGCAGTCCCCTAAGAAAGCGGTGGGGTTACAATGAGCAGTTCTTC
NA | TRBD1 | TRBJ2-3 | TRBV24-1 | CATSDPPRDRGYDTQYF | TGTGCCACCAGTGATCCCCCCAGAGACAGGGGGTATGATACGCAGTATTTT
NA | NA | TRBJ1-4 | TRBV15 | CATSSNTGYREKLFF | TGTGCCACCAGCAGTAATACAGGTTATCGGGAAAAACTGTTTTTT
NA | TRBD2 | TRBJ2-5 | TRBV5-6 | CASRPPSGETQYF | TGTGCCAGCAGGCCTCCTAGCGGGGAGACCCAGTACTTC